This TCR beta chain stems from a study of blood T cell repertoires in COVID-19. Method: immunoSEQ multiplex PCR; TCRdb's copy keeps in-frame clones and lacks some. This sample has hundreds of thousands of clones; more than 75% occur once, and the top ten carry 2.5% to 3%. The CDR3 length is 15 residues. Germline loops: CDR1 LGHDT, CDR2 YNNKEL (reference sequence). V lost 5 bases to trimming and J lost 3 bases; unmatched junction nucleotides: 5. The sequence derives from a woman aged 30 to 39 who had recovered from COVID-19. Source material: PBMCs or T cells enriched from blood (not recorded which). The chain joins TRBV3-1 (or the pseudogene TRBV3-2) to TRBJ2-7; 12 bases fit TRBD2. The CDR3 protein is CASSYGTSGRYEQYF. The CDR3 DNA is TGTGCCAGCAGCTATGGGACTAGCGGGCGCTACGAGCAGTACTTC.